The 25 T cell receptor beta chains listed next were all sequenced from one sample in a study of CD8 T cell repertoires and HIV-1 epitope variants (dated by TCRdb to 2018 to 2021). Libraries came from the immunoSEQ multiplex PCR assay. TCRdb took this table from immuneACCESS and kept in-frame rearrangements with V and J called. Such tables lack part of the clones; where checked against another copy, unresolved V genes explain under half of the gap, and the rest is unexplained. For this sample there are about 5,100 clones; approximately 72% appear just once. The ten largest clonotypes hold around 44% of the sample. Antigens of these TCRs are unknown. Sequences were obtained from cultured CD8+ T cells derived from PBMCs. These TCRs come from a male donor with HIV.

The V gene is TRBV15, the J gene TRBJ2-3; possibly TRBD2 for D (6 bases). Per the germline V gene, CDR1 is LNHNV and CDR2 is YYDKDF (reference sequence). The CDR3 is 17 residues long. V gave up 4 bases and J gave up 1 base, with 18 bases separating them. Here the CDR3 reads CATSKFRRTTGTDTQYF. CDR3 coding DNA: TGTGCCACCAGCAAATTTAGACGGACTACCGGCACAGATACGCAGTATTTT. Drawing the rest from reference TRBV15 and TRBJ2-3, the complete variable domain is DAMVIQNPRYQVTQFGKPVTLSCSQTLNHNVMYWYQQKSSQAPKLLFHYYDKDFNNEADTPDNFQSRRPNTSFCFLDIRSPGLGDTAMYLCATSKFRRTTGTDTQYFGPGTRLTVL.

V is TRBV7-8 and J is TRBJ1-5, with 8 bases aligning to TRBD1. This CDR3 has 17 residues. Germline V gene sequence: CDR1 SGHVS, CDR2 FQNEAQ. Unmatched junction bases numbered 6, after V lost 1 base and J lost 1 base. CDR3 bases: TGTGCCAGCAGCTTAGTGGCAGGGGGCTTGAGCAATCAGCCCCAGCATTTT. Protein sequence: CASSLVAGGLSNQPQHF.

This chain connects TRBV5-6 to TRBJ2-7, with D possibly TRBD1 on 5 matching bases. The CDR3 is 11 amino acids. Germline V CDR1 and CDR2: SGHDT, YYEEEE. V was clipped by 4 bases and J by 6 bases, with 8 bases between them. The CDR3 region has the DNA TGTGCCAGCAGCGAGCAGGGCGAGCAGTACTTC. Amino acid sequence: CASSEQGEQYF.

CDR3 nucleotide sequence: TGCGCCAGCAGCCAAGATTGGGCAGGGGGGTCCTACGAGCAGTACTTC. Protein: CASSQDWAGGSYEQYF. The chain uses TRBV4-3 and TRBJ2-7, with D perhaps matching TRBD1 (7 bases). The CDR3 extends over 16 amino acids. Trimming removed 0 bases from V and 1 base from J, with 13 bases in between. Germline values: CDR1 LGHNA, CDR2 YSLEER.

The V call is TRBV7-9, the J call TRBJ1-1, with TRBD1 matching over 8 bases. Trimming took 4 bases from V and 10 from J; bases not matched to a gene: 5. This CDR3 spans 12 amino acids. Germline lookup yields CDR1 SEHNR and CDR2 FQNEAQ (reference sequence). The CDR3 coding sequence is TGTGCCAGCAGCTCGCACAGGGGGGCAGCTTTCTTT. It translates to CASSSHRGAAFF. Together with reference TRBV7-9 and TRBJ1-1, the CDR3 gives the full variable domain: DTGVSQNPRHKITKRGQNVTFRCDPISEHNRLYWYRQTLGQGPEFLTYFQNEAQLEKSRLLSDRFSAERPKGSFSTLEIQRTEQGDSAMYLCASSSHRGAAFFGQGTRLTVV.

Here the CDR3 reads CASSLSNGRAGNEQFF. CDR3 coding DNA: TGTGCCAGCAGTTTATCGAACGGGAGGGCGGGAAATGAGCAGTTCTTC. The chain carries TRBV27 and TRBJ2-1; TRBD2 agrees at 8 bases. The CDR3 runs 16 residues. The germline V gene encodes CDR1 MNHEY and CDR2 SMNVEV (reference sequence). The junction had 8 bases not matched to a gene; V was cut back by 0 bases and J by 7 bases.

This chain uses TRBV19 with TRBJ2-1; 8 nucleotides agree with TRBD2. The J segment lost 4 bases and the V segment lost 8 bases, leaving 7 bases of the junction unmatched. CDR1 and CDR2 from the germline V gene are LNHDA and SQIVND (reference sequence). The CDR3 loop spans 14 amino acids. CDR3 DNA sequence: TGTGCCAGTGCAGCGGGGGTTATATACAATGAGCAGTTCTTC. Translation: CASAAGVIYNEQFF. The complete variable domain, with remaining parts taken from reference TRBV19 and TRBJ2-1, reads DGGITQSPKYLFRKEGQNVTLSCEQNLNHDAMYWYRQDPGQGLRLIYYSQIVNDFQKGDIAEGYSVSREKKESFPLTVTSAQKNPTAFYLCASAAGVIYNEQFFGPGTRLTVL.

The J gene is TRBJ2-1, the V gene TRBV30; 10 positions match TRBD1. V was clipped by 3 bases and J by 16 bases; unmatched bases: 6. The CDR3 runs to 11 residues. Germline assignment: CDR1 GTSNPN and CDR2 SVGIG (reference sequence). This CDR3 reads CAWSSGTGDFF. The CDR3 DNA is TGTGCCTGGAGCAGCGGGACAGGGGATTTCTTC.

The DNA of the CDR3 is TGTGCCAGCAGCTTCACAGGGGGTGAGGAGACCCAGTACTTC. Its protein is CASSFTGGEETQYF. V usage is TRBV7-2 and J usage is TRBJ2-5, with 8 bases matching TRBD1. CDR3 length: 14 amino acids. Trimming removed 3 bases from V and 5 bases from J; junction bases left unmatched: 5. The germline gives CDR1 SGHTA, CDR2 FQGNSA.

V and J are TRBV19 and TRBJ2-7, with 7 bases identical to TRBD1. V shed 4 bases, J shed 5 bases, and the junction held 14 bases outside the gene matches. Germline V gives CDR1 LNHDA, CDR2 SQIVND (reference sequence). This CDR3 is 16 amino acids long. The CDR3 loop is CASSTIKQGMYHEQYF. The CDR3 DNA is TGTGCCAGTAGTACCATTAAACAGGGGATGTACCACGAGCAGTACTTC.

This chain uses TRBV6-4 with TRBJ2-3; 13 bases are shared with TRBD2. The CDR3 spans 16 residues. Trimming took 0 bases from V and 4 from J; bases not matched to a gene: 1. Germline values: CDR1 MRHNA, CDR2 SNTAGT. The CDR3 sequence: CASSDSGTSGADTQYF. In DNA form, the CDR3 reads TGTGCCAGCAGTGACTCCGGGACTAGCGGGGCAGATACGCAGTATTTT.

The V gene is TRBV19, the J gene TRBJ1-1, with 8 bases fitting TRBD1. This CDR3 spans 14 amino acids. The germline CDR1 and CDR2 sequences are LNHDA and SQIVND (reference sequence). J gave up 3 bases and V 5 bases, and 5 bases lay outside the gene matches. CDR3 DNA sequence: TGTGCCAGTAGTGCGGACAGGGCGGACACTGAAGCTTTCTTT. Its protein product is CASSADRADTEAFF.

V gene TRBV4-1 combines with J gene TRBJ2-2; 8 bases align to TRBD2. The CDR3 runs 16 residues. V shed 0 bases, J shed 5 bases, and the junction held 5 bases outside the gene matches. In germline, CDR1 is MGHRA, CDR2 YSYEKL. For the CDR3, the DNA is TGCGCCAGCAGCCAAGAAAGGGCTAGCGGGACCGGGGAGCTGTTTTTT. Translation: CASSQERASGTGELFF.

The V gene is TRBV27, the J gene TRBJ2-7, with 9 positions matching TRBD1. Per germline, CDR1 MNHEY and CDR2 SMNVEV (reference sequence). The CDR3 sequence is 14 residues long. Unmatched junction bases numbered 3, after V lost 6 bases and J lost 0 bases. CDR3: CASRQGASSYEQYF. CDR3 in DNA: TGTGCCAGCAGACAGGGGGCTTCCTCCTACGAGCAGTACTTC.

The rearrangement joins TRBV7-2 to TRBJ2-3, with D possibly being TRBD2 (6 bases). V dropped 8 bases and J dropped 1 base, with 16 bases sitting between them. This CDR3 has 15 residues. Germline CDR1 is SGHTA and CDR2 is FQGNSA. The CDR3 DNA sequence: TGTGCCAGCCAGTTCGGGGGACCTGGCACAGATACGCAGTATTTT. Amino acid sequence: CASQFGGPGTDTQYF.

The chain links TRBV29-1 to TRBJ1-3; D is undetermined. Between the trimmed V and J ends, which lost 8 bases and 4 bases, there was a span of 15 bases. Germline V gene sequence: CDR1 SQVTM, CDR2 ANQGSEA. This CDR3 contains 13 residues. The CDR3 protein is CSTAAGGGNTIYF. The CDR3 bases are TGCAGCACCGCCGCGGGAGGCGGAAACACCATATATTTT.

Note on this clone: With only one base between it and a far larger clone, this is likely a read error. The V and J genes are TRBV7-2 and TRBJ2-7; 7 bases line up with TRBD1. This CDR3 contains 14 residues. Germline assignment: CDR1 SGHTA and CDR2 FQGNSA. The CDR3 bases are TGTGCCGGCAGCTTGGGACAGTACCTTCGTGAGCAGTACTTC. As protein: CAGSLGQYLREQYF. The whole variable domain, filled in from reference TRBV7-2 and TRBJ2-7, reads GAGVSQSPSNKVTEKGKDVELRCDPISGHTALYWYRQSLGQGLEFLIYFQGNSAPDKSGLPSDRFSAERTGGSVSTLTIQRTQQEDSAVYLCAGSLGQYLREQYFGPGTRLTVT.

The chain links TRBV7-3 to TRBJ2-1, with D perhaps TRBD2 (5 bases). V lost 5 bases, J lost 6 bases, and 14 bases lay in between. Germline lookup yields CDR1 SGHTA and CDR2 FQGTGA. The CDR3 consists of 14 residues. This CDR3 reads CASSPGFRVNEQFF. CDR3 DNA sequence: TGTGCCAGCAGCCCGGGGTTCCGTGTCAATGAGCAGTTCTTC.

The rearrangement joins TRBV6-6 to TRBJ1-5, with no clear D. V gave up 2 bases and J gave up 0 bases, with 8 bases separating them. CDR1 and CDR2 from the germline V gene are MNHNY and SVGAGI (reference sequence). CDR3 length equals 15 residues. CDR3 nucleotide sequence: TGTGCCAGCAGTTACGGACTACATAGCAATCAGCCCCAGCATTTT. Translated: CASSYGLHSNQPQHF.

The V gene is TRBV6-5, the J gene TRBJ1-1; D call uncertain. V was clipped by 7 bases and J by 5 bases, with 5 bases between them. From germline, CDR1 is MNHEY and CDR2 SVGAGI. The CDR3 is 10 residues long. The CDR3 nucleotides are TGTGCCAGCAAAGGAACTGAAGCTTTCTTT. Amino acid sequence: CASKGTEAFF.

This clone was seen a few times. The V call is TRBV30, the J call TRBJ1-1; D unresolved. CDR3 length: 13 residues. The germline gives CDR1 GTSNPN, CDR2 SVGIG (reference sequence). V dropped 0 bases and J dropped 1 base, with 6 bases sitting between them. The CDR3 DNA sequence: TGTGCCTGGAGTGTGTCGCGGAACACTGAAGCTTTCTTT. As protein: CAWSVSRNTEAFF.

V gene TRBV5-4 combines with J gene TRBJ2-1; D ambiguous. The length of the CDR3 is 11 residues. Between the trimmed V and J ends, which lost 2 bases and 6 bases, there was a span of 3 bases. Per the germline V gene, CDR1 is SGHNT and CDR2 is YYREEE (reference sequence). The DNA of the CDR3 is TGTGCCAGCAGCTTCACCAATGAGCAGTTCTTC. The encoded protein is CASSFTNEQFF.

This clone was observed a single time. The rearrangement links TRBV4-2 to TRBJ2-2, with D perhaps matching TRBD1 (5 bases). V was pared by 0 bases and J by 2 bases, with 13 bases between. Germline V gives CDR1 LGHNA, CDR2 YNFKEQ. The length of the CDR3 is 17 residues. The DNA for the CDR3 is TGTGCCAGCAGCCAAGAGAGGAGCAGGGTCAACACCGGGGAGCTGTTTTTT. Its translation is CASSQERSRVNTGELFF.

The rearrangement joins TRBV4-1 to TRBJ2-2, with a weak D call TRBD2 (7 bases). From germline, CDR1 is MGHRA and CDR2 YSYEKL. This CDR3 is 17 amino acids long. Trimming left V 0 bases short and J 2 bases short, with 13 bases between. The CDR3 loop is CASSQDQRGANTGELFF. The CDR3 DNA is TGCGCCAGCAGCCAAGACCAACGGGGGGCCAACACCGGGGAGCTGTTTTTT.

This rearrangement joins TRBV7-2 to TRBJ2-3; weak D call: TRBD2 (5 bases). The V gene's germline CDR1 is SGHTA and CDR2 FQGNSA. The germline V and J ends were trimmed by 4 bases and 9 bases, with 17 bases remaining between them. This CDR3 is built from 14 residues. CDR3 in amino acids: CASSSDSSVHTQYF. The CDR3 coding sequence is TGTGCCAGCAGCTCGGACTCCTCAGTACACACGCAGTATTTT.